Below, one T cell receptor (beta chain) is given with its context. Libraries were prepared by immunoSEQ multiplex PCR; TCRdb keeps only in-frame clonotypes and omits some of them. The sample contains fewer than 20,000 clones, about 86% of which appear only once. The CDR3 has 14 amino acids. The ends were cut back, 1 base at V and 3 bases at J, with 9 bases in the middle. Germline V gene sequence: CDR1 SGHVS, CDR2 FNYEAQ. The data belong to a study of T cells in localized non-small cell lung cancer. The TCR sequence derives from a male donor at least 60 years old with stage III lung adenocarcinoma. The source material was peripheral blood, sampled before any cancer treatment. This sequence joins TRBV7-6 and TRBJ1-1, with D perhaps matching TRBD1 (5 bases). Here the CDR3 DNA reads TGTGCCAGCAGCTTAGGGGCAGGGTACACTGAAGCTTTCTTT. Translating gives CASSLGAGYTEAFF.